The 5 T cell receptor beta chains reported below all come from one sample, sequenced in a study of blood T cell repertoires in COVID-19. Profiled with immunoSEQ multiplex PCR; TCRdb holds only in-frame clones, not every one. The table shows about 160,000 clones, with roughly 80% occurring only once. Material for sequencing was PBMCs or T cells enriched from blood (not recorded which). These receptors originate from a woman between 55 and 75 years old who had recovered from COVID-19.

This clone has just a few counts. This chain connects TRBV1 to TRBJ1-2. TRBV1 is labeled a pseudogene. The CDR3 is 14 amino acids. The CDR3, as DNA: TGCACCAGCAGCCAAGAGCGAGAGAACTATGGCTACACCTTC. Protein product: CTSSQERENYGYTF.

The chain couples TRBV30 to TRBJ2-4, with 7 bases fitting TRBD1. J lost 2 bases, V lost 7 bases, and 8 bases had no gene match. The germline CDR1 and CDR2 sequences are GTSNPN and SVGIG (reference sequence). The CDR3 is 14 amino acids. The CDR3 DNA is TGTGCCTTGATACCAGGGGGAACCAAAAACATTCAGTACTTC. This sequence encodes CALIPGGTKNIQYF.

The chain uses TRBV29-1 and TRBJ1-4; 8 nucleotides align to TRBD1. This CDR3 is built from 13 residues. J gave up 8 bases and V 7 bases, and 9 bases lay outside the gene matches. In germline, CDR1 is SQVTM, CDR2 ANQGSEA. The CDR3 protein is CSARTGWNEKLFF. The CDR3 nucleotides are TGCAGCGCCAGGACAGGGTGGAACGAAAAACTGTTTTTT.

Only a few counts were recorded for this clone. J is TRBJ1-2 and V is TRBV2; no firm D call. The CDR3 totals 13 residues. Trimming stripped 0 bases from V and 5 bases from J, with 7 bases between. The germline V gene has CDR1 SNHLY and CDR2 FYNNEI. The DNA for the CDR3 is TGTGCCAGCAGTGAAGCTGTGGAGTATGGCTACACCTTC. This codes for CASSEAVEYGYTF. The variable domain in full, with the rest retrieved from reference TRBV2 and TRBJ1-2, is EPEVTQTPSHQVTQMGQEVILRCVPISNHLYFYWYRQILGQKVEFLVSFYNNEISEKSEIFDDQFSVERPDGSNFTLKIRSTKLEDSAMYFCASSEAVEYGYTFGSGTRLTVV.

This clone has a handful of counts. The V call is TRBV2, the J call TRBJ1-4, with 9 bases fitting TRBD1. The V gene's germline CDR1 is SNHLY and CDR2 FYNNEI. The CDR3 sequence is 17 residues long. Trimming at V came to 6 bases and at J to 0 bases, leaving 8 bases not matched to a gene. The CDR3, as DNA: TGTGCCAGCAGCAGGGACAGGGAAGCTGCAACTAATGAAAAACTGTTTTTT. Translating gives CASSRDREAATNEKLFF.